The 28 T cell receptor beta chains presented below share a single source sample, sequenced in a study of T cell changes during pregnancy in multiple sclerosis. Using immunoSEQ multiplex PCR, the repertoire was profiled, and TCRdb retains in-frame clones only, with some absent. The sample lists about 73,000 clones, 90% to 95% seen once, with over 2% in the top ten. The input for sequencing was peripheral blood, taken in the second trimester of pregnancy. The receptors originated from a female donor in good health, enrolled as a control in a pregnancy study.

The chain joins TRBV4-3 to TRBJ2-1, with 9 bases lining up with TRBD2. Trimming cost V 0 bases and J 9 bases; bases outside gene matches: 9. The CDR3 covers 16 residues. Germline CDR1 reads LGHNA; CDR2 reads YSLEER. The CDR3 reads CASSQDPAGGRREQFF. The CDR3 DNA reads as TGCGCCAGCAGCCAAGATCCCGCGGGGGGGCGTCGTGAGCAGTTCTTC.

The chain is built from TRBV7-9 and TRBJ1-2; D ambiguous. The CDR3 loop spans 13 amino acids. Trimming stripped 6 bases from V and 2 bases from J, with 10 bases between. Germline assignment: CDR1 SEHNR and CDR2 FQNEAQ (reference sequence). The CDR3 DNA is TGTGCCAGCAGTTCAAGCGGGAACTATGGCTACACCTTC. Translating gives CASSSSGNYGYTF.

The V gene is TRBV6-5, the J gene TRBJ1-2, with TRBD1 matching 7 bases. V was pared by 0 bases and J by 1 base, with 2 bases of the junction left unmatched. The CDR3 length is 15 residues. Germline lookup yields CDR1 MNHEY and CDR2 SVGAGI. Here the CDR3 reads CASSYSNRGNYGYTF. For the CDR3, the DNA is TGTGCCAGCAGTTACTCAAACAGGGGTAACTATGGCTACACCTTC.

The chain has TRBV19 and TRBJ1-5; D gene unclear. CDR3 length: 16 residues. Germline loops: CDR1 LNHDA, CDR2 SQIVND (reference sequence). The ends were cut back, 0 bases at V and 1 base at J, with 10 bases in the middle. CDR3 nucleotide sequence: TGTGCCAGTAGTATAGAATCTGGACTCAGCAATCAGCCCCAGCATTTT. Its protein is CASSIESGLSNQPQHF. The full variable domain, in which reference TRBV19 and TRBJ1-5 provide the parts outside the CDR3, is DGGITQSPKYLFRKEGQNVTLSCEQNLNHDAMYWYRQDPGQGLRLIYYSQIVNDFQKGDIAEGYSVSREKKESFPLTVTSAQKNPTAFYLCASSIESGLSNQPQHFGDGTRLSIL.

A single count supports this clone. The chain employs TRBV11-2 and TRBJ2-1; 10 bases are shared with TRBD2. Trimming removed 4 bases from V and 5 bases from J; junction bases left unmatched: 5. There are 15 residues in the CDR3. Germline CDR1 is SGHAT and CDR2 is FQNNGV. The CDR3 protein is CASSSSGGPNNEQFF. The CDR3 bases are TGTGCCAGCAGCTCTAGCGGGGGCCCCAACAATGAGCAGTTCTTC.

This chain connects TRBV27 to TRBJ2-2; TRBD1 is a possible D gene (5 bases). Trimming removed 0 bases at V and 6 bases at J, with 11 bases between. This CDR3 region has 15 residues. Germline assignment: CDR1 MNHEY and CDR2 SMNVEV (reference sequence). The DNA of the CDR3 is TGTGCCAGCAGTTTATCGGCCAGGGCGTCCGGGGAGCTGTTTTTT. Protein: CASSLSARASGELFF.

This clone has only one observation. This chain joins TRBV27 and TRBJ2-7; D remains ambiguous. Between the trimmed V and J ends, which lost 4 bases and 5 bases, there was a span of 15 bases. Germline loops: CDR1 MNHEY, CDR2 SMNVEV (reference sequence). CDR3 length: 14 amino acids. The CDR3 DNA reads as TGTGCCAGCAGTTCACCTATCGCCAGGAACGAGCAGTACTTC. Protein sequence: CASSSPIARNEQYF.

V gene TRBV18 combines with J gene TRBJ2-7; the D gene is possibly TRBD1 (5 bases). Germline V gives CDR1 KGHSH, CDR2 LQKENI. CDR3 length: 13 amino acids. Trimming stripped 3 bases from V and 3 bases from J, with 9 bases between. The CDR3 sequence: CASSPDTYYEQYF. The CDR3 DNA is TGTGCCAGCTCACCGGACACCTACTACGAGCAGTACTTC.

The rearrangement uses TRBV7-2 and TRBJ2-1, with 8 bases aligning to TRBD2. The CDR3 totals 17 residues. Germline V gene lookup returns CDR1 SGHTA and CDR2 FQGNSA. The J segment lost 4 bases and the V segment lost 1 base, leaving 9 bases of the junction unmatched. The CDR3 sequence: CASSLEASSGGYNEQFF. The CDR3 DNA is TGTGCCAGCAGCTTAGAGGCATCGAGCGGGGGTTACAATGAGCAGTTCTTC.

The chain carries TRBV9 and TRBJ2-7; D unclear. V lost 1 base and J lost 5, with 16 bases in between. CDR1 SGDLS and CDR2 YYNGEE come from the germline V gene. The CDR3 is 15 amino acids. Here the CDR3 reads CASSVNPGPRDEQYF. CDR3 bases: TGTGCCAGCAGCGTAAACCCCGGCCCCCGGGACGAGCAGTACTTC.

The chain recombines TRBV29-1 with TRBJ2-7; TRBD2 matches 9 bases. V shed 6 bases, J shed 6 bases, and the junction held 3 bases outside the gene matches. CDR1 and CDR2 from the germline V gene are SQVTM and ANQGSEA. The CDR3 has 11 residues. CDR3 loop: CSVVTSGEQYF. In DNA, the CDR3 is TGCAGCGTAGTGACTAGCGGCGAGCAGTACTTC.

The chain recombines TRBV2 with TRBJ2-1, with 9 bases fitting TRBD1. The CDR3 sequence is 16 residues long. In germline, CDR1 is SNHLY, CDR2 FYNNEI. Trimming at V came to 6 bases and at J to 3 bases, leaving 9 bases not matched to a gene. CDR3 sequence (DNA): TGTGCCAGCAGCAAATCCCGGGACAGGGACTACAATGAGCAGTTCTTC. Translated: CASSKSRDRDYNEQFF. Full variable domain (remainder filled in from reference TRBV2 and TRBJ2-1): EPEVTQTPSHQVTQMGQEVILRCVPISNHLYFYWYRQILGQKVEFLVSFYNNEISEKSEIFDDQFSVERPDGSNFTLKIRSTKLEDSAMYFCASSKSRDRDYNEQFFGPGTRLTVL.

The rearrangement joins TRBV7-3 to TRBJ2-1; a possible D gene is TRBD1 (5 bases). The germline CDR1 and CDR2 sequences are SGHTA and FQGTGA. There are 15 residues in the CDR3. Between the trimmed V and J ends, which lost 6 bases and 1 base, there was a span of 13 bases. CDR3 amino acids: CASSSDSQSYNEQFF. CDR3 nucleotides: TGTGCCAGCAGTTCCGACAGTCAGTCCTACAATGAGCAGTTCTTC.

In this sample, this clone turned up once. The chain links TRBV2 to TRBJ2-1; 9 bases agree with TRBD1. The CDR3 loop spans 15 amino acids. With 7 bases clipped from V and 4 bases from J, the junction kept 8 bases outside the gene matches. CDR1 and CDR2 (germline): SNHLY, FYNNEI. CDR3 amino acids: CASKQQGARYNEQFF. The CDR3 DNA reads TGTGCCAGCAAGCAACAGGGGGCGCGGTACAATGAGCAGTTCTTC.

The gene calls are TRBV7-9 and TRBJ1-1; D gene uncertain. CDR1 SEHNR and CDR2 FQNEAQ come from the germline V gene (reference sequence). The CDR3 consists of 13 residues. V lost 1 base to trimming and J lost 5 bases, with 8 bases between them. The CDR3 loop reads CASSLGLSTEAFF. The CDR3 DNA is TGTGCCAGCAGCTTAGGACTGAGTACTGAAGCTTTCTTT.

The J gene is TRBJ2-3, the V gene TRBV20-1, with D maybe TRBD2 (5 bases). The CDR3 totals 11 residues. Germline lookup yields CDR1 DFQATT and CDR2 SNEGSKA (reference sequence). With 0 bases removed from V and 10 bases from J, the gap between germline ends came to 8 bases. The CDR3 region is CSARDAGAQYF. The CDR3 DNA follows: TGCAGTGCTAGAGATGCCGGGGCGCAGTATTTT.

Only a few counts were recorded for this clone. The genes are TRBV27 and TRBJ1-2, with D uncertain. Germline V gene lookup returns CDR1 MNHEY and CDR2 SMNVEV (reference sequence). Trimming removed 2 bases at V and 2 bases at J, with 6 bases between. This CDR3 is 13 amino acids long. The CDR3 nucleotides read TGTGCCAGCAGTTTAGCACGGAACTATGGCTACACCTTC. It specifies CASSLARNYGYTF.

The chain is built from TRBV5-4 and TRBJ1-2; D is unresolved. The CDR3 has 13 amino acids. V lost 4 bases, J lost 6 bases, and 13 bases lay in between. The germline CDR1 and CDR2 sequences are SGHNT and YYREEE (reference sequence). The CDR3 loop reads CASSPPSSDGYTF. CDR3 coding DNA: TGTGCCAGCAGCCCCCCGAGCTCGGATGGCTACACCTTC.

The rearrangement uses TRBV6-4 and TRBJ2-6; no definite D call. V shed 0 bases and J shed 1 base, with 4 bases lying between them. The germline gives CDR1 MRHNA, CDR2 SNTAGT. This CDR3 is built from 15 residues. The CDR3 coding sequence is TGTGCCAGCAGTGACTCTAGTTCTGGGGCCAACGTCCTGACTTTC. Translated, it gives CASSDSSSGANVLTF.

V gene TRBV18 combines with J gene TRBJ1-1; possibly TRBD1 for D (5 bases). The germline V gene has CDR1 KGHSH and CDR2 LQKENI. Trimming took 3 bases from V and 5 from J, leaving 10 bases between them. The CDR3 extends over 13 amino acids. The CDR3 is CASSPAGGTEAFF. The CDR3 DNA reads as TGTGCCAGCTCACCGGCCGGGGGGACTGAAGCTTTCTTT.

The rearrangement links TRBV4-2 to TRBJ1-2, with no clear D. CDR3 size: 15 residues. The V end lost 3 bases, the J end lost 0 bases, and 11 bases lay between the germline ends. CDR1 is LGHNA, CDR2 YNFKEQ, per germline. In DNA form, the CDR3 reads TGTGCCAGCAGCCAGCGTGGCGGGACTAACTATGGCTACACCTTC. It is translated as CASSQRGGTNYGYTF.

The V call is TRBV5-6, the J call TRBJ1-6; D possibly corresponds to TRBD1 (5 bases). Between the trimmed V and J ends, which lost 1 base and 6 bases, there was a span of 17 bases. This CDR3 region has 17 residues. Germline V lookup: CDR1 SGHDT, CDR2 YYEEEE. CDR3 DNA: TGTGCCAGCAGCTTGTTGGGTCAGGGTGGTGGTAATTCACCCCTCCACTTT. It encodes CASSLLGQGGGNSPLHF. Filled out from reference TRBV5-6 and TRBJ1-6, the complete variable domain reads DAGVTQSPTHLIKTRGQQVTLRCSPKSGHDTVSWYQQALGQGPQFIFQYYEEEERQRGNFPDRFSGHQFPNYSSELNVNALLLGDSALYLCASSLLGQGGGNSPLHFGNGTRLTVT.

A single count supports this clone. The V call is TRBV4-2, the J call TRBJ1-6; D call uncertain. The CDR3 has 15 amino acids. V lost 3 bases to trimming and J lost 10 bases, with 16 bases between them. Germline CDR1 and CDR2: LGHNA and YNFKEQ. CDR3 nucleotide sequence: TGTGCCAGCAGCCATCGAGAGGAGGTATCATCACCCCTCCACTTT. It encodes CASSHREEVSSPLHF.

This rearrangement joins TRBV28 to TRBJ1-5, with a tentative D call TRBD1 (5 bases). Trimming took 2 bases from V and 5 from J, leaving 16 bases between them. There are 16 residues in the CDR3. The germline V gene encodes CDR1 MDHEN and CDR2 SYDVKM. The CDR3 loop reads CASSLPGLPRDQPQHF. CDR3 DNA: TGTGCCAGCAGTTTACCGGGACTCCCGAGGGATCAGCCCCAGCATTTT.

The CDR3 sequence is CAWSSGDSGNTIYF. The CDR3, as DNA: TGTGCCTGGAGTTCAGGGGACTCTGGAAACACCATATATTTT. The chain is built from TRBV30 and TRBJ1-3, with a possible D match to TRBD1 (6 bases). The CDR3 covers 14 residues. V was pared by 2 bases and J by 0 bases, with 8 bases between. Germline CDR1 and CDR2: GTSNPN and SVGIG (reference sequence).

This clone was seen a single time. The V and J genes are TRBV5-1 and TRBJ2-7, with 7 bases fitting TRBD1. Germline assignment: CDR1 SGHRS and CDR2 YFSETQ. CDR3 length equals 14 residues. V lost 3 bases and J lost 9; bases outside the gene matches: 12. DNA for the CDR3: TGCGCCAGCAGCTCCGGGACAGTACGGAGCGGGCAGTACTTC. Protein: CASSSGTVRSGQYF.

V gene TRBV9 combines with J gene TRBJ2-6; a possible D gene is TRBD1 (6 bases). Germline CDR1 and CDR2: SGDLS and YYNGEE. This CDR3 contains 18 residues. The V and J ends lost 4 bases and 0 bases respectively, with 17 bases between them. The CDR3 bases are TGTGCCAGCAGCCCCCAGGGGTCTACCCTCTCTGGGGCCAACGTCCTGACTTTC. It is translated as CASSPQGSTLSGANVLTF.

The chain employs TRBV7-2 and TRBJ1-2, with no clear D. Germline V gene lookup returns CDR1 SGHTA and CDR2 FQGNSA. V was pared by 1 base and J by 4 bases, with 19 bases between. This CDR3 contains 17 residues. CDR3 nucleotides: TGTGCCAGCAGCTTAGAACCCGACTCTCTCTCGGGCTATGGCTACACCTTC. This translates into CASSLEPDSLSGYGYTF.